The 17 T cell receptor beta chains presented below share a single source sample, sequenced in a study of cytomegalovirus exposure and HLA in healthy donors (dated by TCRdb to the late 2010s). The library was built by means of the immunoSEQ multiplex PCR assay. The multiplex PCR relied on a mix of 60 forward primers for TCR Vbeta segments and 13 reverse primers for TCR Jbeta segments. This is the immuneACCESS table as TCRdb keeps it, with only in-frame sequences that have V and J called. A part of the clones is gone; compared with another copy, unresolved V genes explain less than half, and the rest is unexplained. Present in this sample are fewer than 200,000 clones, about 13% of which were seen just once. 7.5% to 10% of the sample rests with the top ten. The source material was PBMCs. The source is a man over 45 in good health and CMV-seropositive.

This clone came up a few times. This chain links TRBV5-1 with TRBJ2-3, with 8 nucleotides matching TRBD2. Germline V gene lookup returns CDR1 SGHRS and CDR2 YFSETQ. Trimming removed 2 bases from V and 2 bases from J; junction bases left unmatched: 4. The CDR3 extends over 15 amino acids. CDR3 nucleotide sequence: TGCGCCAGCAGCTTAGGCGGGGGGAACACAGATACGCAGTATTTT. It specifies CASSLGGGNTDTQYF.

The chain is built from TRBV6-5 and TRBJ1-1, with 7 bases identical to TRBD1. V was clipped by 4 bases and J by 3 bases; unmatched bases: 2. Looked up from germline, CDR1 is MNHEY and CDR2 is SVGAGI. The CDR3 is made up of 13 amino acids. The CDR3, as DNA: TGTGCCAGCAGTTTTACAGGGGACACTGAAGCTTTCTTT. Translated: CASSFTGDTEAFF.

This clone has just a few counts. This chain joins TRBV27 and TRBJ1-1, with 9 positions matching TRBD1. CDR3 size: 14 residues. Germline trimming cut 5 bases from V and 5 bases from J; bases unmatched to any gene: 6. Germline-derived CDR1 and CDR2 are MNHEY and SMNVEV (reference sequence). The CDR3 coding sequence is TGTGCCAGCAGTATGACAGGGGGAAGGACTGAAGCTTTCTTT. It yields the protein CASSMTGGRTEAFF.

With regard to this clone: The same CDR3 also results from other DNA sequences found in this sample. The chain joins TRBV5-1 to TRBJ1-1; D is possibly TRBD1 (5 bases). Per germline, CDR1 SGHRS and CDR2 YFSETQ. This CDR3 has 14 amino acids. Trimming left V 0 bases short and J 4 bases short, with 10 bases between. Here the CDR3 DNA reads TGCGCCAGCAGCTTGGGGGCAGGGTCCACTGAAGCTTTCTTT. This sequence encodes CASSLGAGSTEAFF.

The chain joins TRBV5-6 to TRBJ1-2; D is ambiguous. Germline V lookup: CDR1 SGHDT, CDR2 YYEEEE. Trimming took off 0 bases at V and 3 bases at J, with 3 bases between the two ends. The CDR3 is 12 residues long. The DNA of the CDR3 is TGTGCCAGCAGCTTGGCCGACTATGGCTACACCTTC. Translating gives CASSLADYGYTF.

Details on this clone: Other DNA sequences of this sample code for an identical CDR3. The CDR3 DNA reads TGTGCCAGCAGTCAATGGGGCGGGGGCCCACAAGAGACCCAGTACTTC. This gives the protein CASSQWGGGPQETQYF. The genes are TRBV14 and TRBJ2-5; tentative D call: TRBD2 (7 bases). The germline V and J ends were trimmed by 6 bases and 2 bases, with 19 bases remaining between them. Germline loops: CDR1 SGHDN, CDR2 FVKESK. The CDR3 is 16 amino acids.

This clone has just a few counts. The rearrangement links TRBV11-3 to TRBJ1-4; tentatively, D is TRBD1 (6 bases). CDR3 length: 14 amino acids. Germline assignment: CDR1 SGHNT and CDR2 YENEEA. With 1 base removed from V and 11 bases from J, the gap between germline ends came to 14 bases. In DNA, the CDR3 is TGTGCCAGCAGCTTAGTGACAGGAACGCCGAAACTGTTTTTT. It is translated as CASSLVTGTPKLFF.

This clone showed up just a few times. This chain links TRBV7-2 with TRBJ2-1, with 11 bases matching TRBD2. The germline V gene has CDR1 SGHTA and CDR2 FQGNSA. This CDR3 is built from 18 residues. Germline trimming cut 3 bases from V and 4 bases from J; bases unmatched to any gene: 11. The CDR3 region has the DNA TGTGCCAGCAGCTTTTCGTCTAGCGGGGGGTACAGTTACAATGAGCAGTTCTTC. This codes for CASSFSSSGGYSYNEQFF.

This chain uses TRBV10-2 with TRBJ1-2; the D gene is possibly TRBD1 (5 bases). Trimming removed 7 bases at V and 4 bases at J, with 19 bases between. Germline values: CDR1 WSHSY, CDR2 SAAADI. The CDR3 is 15 amino acids. The CDR3 sequence: CASIPVGGTSYGYTF. The CDR3 coding sequence is TGCGCCAGCATTCCTGTCGGGGGAACTAGCTATGGCTACACCTTC.

The sample holds a few counts of this clone. The V call is TRBV30, the J call TRBJ2-7, with D tentatively TRBD1 (6 bases). Germline V gives CDR1 GTSNPN, CDR2 SVGIG (reference sequence). Trimming stripped 4 bases from V and 3 bases from J, with 13 bases between. CDR3 length: 13 residues. CDR3 DNA sequence: TGTGCCTGGACGGACAGTGCCCTCTACGAGCAGTACTTC. Translation: CAWTDSALYEQYF.

The genes are TRBV11-2 and TRBJ2-7; D is perhaps TRBD2 (5 bases). The ends were cut back, 5 bases at V and 7 bases at J, with 9 bases in the middle. CDR3 length: 11 amino acids. Germline-derived CDR1 and CDR2 are SGHAT and FQNNGV. The CDR3 DNA sequence: TGTGCCAGCAGCCACACGGGGGAGCAGTACGTC. As protein: CASSHTGEQYV.

This clone was seen more than once but under ten times. The rearrangement uses TRBV7-8 and TRBJ2-5; D might be TRBD2 (5 bases). This CDR3 is 15 amino acids long. Looked up from germline, CDR1 is SGHVS and CDR2 is FQNEAQ. V lost 3 bases, J lost 3 bases, and 14 bases lay in between. The DNA of the CDR3 is TGTGCCAGCAGCTTGTTTGCAAGCGGAGAAGAGACCCAGTACTTC. This translates into CASSLFASGEETQYF. The whole variable domain, remainder taken from reference TRBV7-8 and TRBJ2-5, is GAGVSQSPRYKVAKRGQDVALRCDPISGHVSLFWYQQALGQGPEFLTYFQNEAQLDKSGLPSDRFFAERPEGSVSTLKIQRTQQEDSAVYLCASSLFASGEETQYFGPGTRLLVL.

This sequence joins TRBV5-1 and TRBJ2-2, with D possibly being TRBD2 (6 bases). V was shortened by 1 base and J by 0 bases, with 10 bases between the two germline ends. The germline V gene has CDR1 SGHRS and CDR2 YFSETQ. The CDR3 runs 16 residues. CDR3 DNA sequence: TGCGCCAGCAGCTTGTTTCCGGGGGCGAACACCGGGGAGCTGTTTTTT. Its protein product is CASSLFPGANTGELFF.

The V gene is TRBV4-3, the J gene TRBJ1-2; TRBD1 aligns across 7 bases. Germline assignment: CDR1 LGHNA and CDR2 YSLEER. The CDR3 runs to 13 residues. V dropped 4 bases and J dropped 6; count of bases not matched to a gene: 5. Here the CDR3 reads CASSPDRSNGYTF. CDR3 sequence (DNA): TGCGCCAGCAGCCCGGACAGGAGTAATGGCTACACCTTC.

The chain has TRBV19 and TRBJ1-1, with D unresolved. This CDR3 has 15 amino acids. CDR1 and CDR2 from the germline V gene are LNHDA and SQIVND (reference sequence). Trimming took 3 bases from V and 4 from J, leaving 15 bases between them. CDR3 in amino acids: CASSIETAGGTEAFF. The CDR3 DNA sequence: TGTGCCAGTAGTATTGAAACCGCCGGAGGCACTGAAGCTTTCTTT. Combining the CDR3 with reference TRBV19 and TRBJ1-1 gives the whole variable domain DGGITQSPKYLFRKEGQNVTLSCEQNLNHDAMYWYRQDPGQGLRLIYYSQIVNDFQKGDIAEGYSVSREKKESFPLTVTSAQKNPTAFYLCASSIETAGGTEAFFGQGTRLTVV.

The V gene is TRBV7-2, the J gene TRBJ2-3; TRBD2 is a possible D gene (5 bases). The length of the CDR3 is 12 residues. Germline V gene data show CDR1 as SGHTA and CDR2 as FQGNSA. V was pared by 7 bases and J by 5 bases, with 10 bases between. In DNA form, the CDR3 reads TGTGCCAGCACTGAGGGAAGAGATACGCAGTATTTT. Amino acid sequence: CASTEGRDTQYF.

This clone was picked up a small number of times. The chain is built from TRBV2 and TRBJ1-1; a weak D match, TRBD1 (6 bases). The CDR3 covers 13 residues. CDR1 is SNHLY, CDR2 FYNNEI, per germline. Trimming stripped 4 bases from V and 3 bases from J, with 9 bases between. The CDR3 sequence: CASSGYRDTEAFF. CDR3 DNA sequence: TGTGCCAGCAGTGGATACAGGGACACTGAAGCTTTCTTT.